The source of this T cell receptor beta chain is a study of radiation and T cells in renal cell carcinoma. Study findings and constraints: Without pretreatment biopsies, baseline tumor clonotype presence was undetermined.

Time point described: blood 4 weeks post-SBRT, at nephrectomy. The treatment was: 15 Gy SBRT to primary tumor, nephrectomy 4 weeks later. Nephrectomy followed 15 Gy stereotactic body radiation by 4 weeks. Germline-derived CDR1 and CDR2 are SGHVS and FNYEAQ. Trimming cost V 3 bases and J 7 bases; bases outside gene matches: 7. The CDR3 is made up of 14 amino acids. Clones were read by immunoSEQ multiplex PCR, and TCRdb kept only the in-frame ones, dropping some. The sample gives approximately 90,000 clones, approximately 80% of which show up once; roughly a tenth is in the top ten. Regarding this clone: No antigen is known for it.

This receptor was taken from a man aged 45 to 65 with renal cell carcinoma. This chain links TRBV7-6 with TRBJ2-3; 7 bases map to TRBD1. Sequencing used blood, obtained from a patient whose treatment included radiotherapy and nephrectomy. DNA of the CDR3: TGTGCCAGCAGCTTGGGACAGTTTCCTAATACGCAGTATTTT. It codes for CASSLGQFPNTQYF. Full variable domain (missing parts from reference TRBV7-6 and TRBJ2-3): GAGVSQSPRYKVTKRGQDVALRCDPISGHVSLYWYRQALGQGPEFLTYFNYEAQQDKSGLPNDRFSAERPEGSISTLTIQRTEQRDSAMYRCASSLGQFPNTQYFGPGTRLTVL.